Here is one T cell receptor beta chain with its context. This receptor's antigen is unknown. No per-base quality is available; no much larger clone lies one base away. These data belong to a study of radiotherapy plus CTLA-4 blockade in lung cancer (dated by TCRdb to 2017 to 2018). Looking at the study overall: Objective responses were observed in 18% of enrolled patients, and disease control was achieved in around 28%.

Overall study outcomes, separate from this receptor: TCR clones derived from tumors expanded in peripheral blood after treatment with radiotherapy and ipilimumab. The strongest predictors of response, as reported, were early dynamic changes in blood T cell clones along with a rise in serum interferon-beta after radiation.

In this study, focal radiation therapy paired with CTLA-4 blockade (ipilimumab) was tested in patients who had chemo-refractory metastatic non-small-cell lung cancer. The library relied on the immunoSEQ multiplex PCR assay. TCRdb stores this immuneACCESS table with in-frame sequences only. Part of the clones is absent; in the studies checked, under half of the shortfall reflects unresolved V genes, and no reason is known for the rest. The sample table lists about 64,000 clones, approximately 65% of them with a count of one. Around 8.8% of the sample comes from the top ten. The CDR3 covers 10 residues, taking in both the cysteine and the phenylalanine. Only the CDR3 DNA is retained, 30 bases long and in frame from the first base. As encoded in the germline V gene, CDR1 is SNHLY while CDR2 is FYNNEI. V gives up 5 bases and J gives up 5 bases, and the segment between their germline ends measures 4 bases.

The source of this sequence is a human donor with non-small cell lung cancer whose response to radiotherapy plus ipilimumab could not be evaluated. The chain is assembled from TRBV2 and TRBJ2-7; no D gene call is confident. Sample: peripheral blood, taken from a patient treated with radiotherapy plus ipilimumab. The sequenced DNA is TGTGCCAGCAGTACAGACGAGCAGTACTTC. Translated, this gives CASSTDEQYF.